This T cell receptor beta chain comes out of a study of shared clonotypes between healthy human individuals. Only in-frame clones appear in the TCRdb table, and some are missing; sequencing was by immunoSEQ multiplex PCR. The table records roughly 500,000 clones, around 80% of them present only once. This CDR3 is built from 11 residues. Looked up from germline, CDR1 is MDHEN and CDR2 is SYDVKM. A remark on this clone: At one boundary the junction diverges from the germline segment, which might be a read error.

The chain couples TRBV28 to TRBJ2-1; possibly TRBD2 for D (5 bases). Source material: PBMCs. This sequence was found in a woman in her thirties or forties in good health. Some clones in this sample may be carry-over from other donors' samples. CDR3 in amino acids: CASSWRLEKIF. CDR3 nucleotides: TGTGCCAGCAGTTGGAGGTTAGAGAAGATCTTC.